This T cell receptor (beta chain) comes out of a study of cytomegalovirus exposure and HLA in healthy donors. For the study at large: From donors who were HLA-typed, an early data release held around 80 million unique TCRs.

PCR primers comprised 60 Vbeta and 13 Jbeta primers. Assay: immunoSEQ multiplex PCR; the TCRdb copy retains only in-frame clones and omits some. In the table there are about 92,000 clones, over 70% of which are singletons. The germline CDR1 and CDR2 sequences are SGHDT and YYEEEE. The CDR3 covers 16 residues. V was cut by 1 base and J by 4 bases, with 17 bases left in between. At sampling all donors were nominally healthy, likely with unrecorded immune exposures. For this clone: As yet, its antigen is unknown.

Whole-study results and caveats: CMV serostatus was the sole immune exposure data available. According to an earlier analysis, most TCR beta V segments yielded productive rearrangements about 90% or about 30% of the time.

The TCR comes from a man in his forties or fifties in good health and CMV-seropositive. This chain joins TRBV5-6 and TRBJ1-1, with D tentatively TRBD1 (6 bases). The sequenced sample was PBMCs. The CDR3 loop is CASSLRSTRGATEAFF. CDR3 bases: TGTGCCAGCAGCTTGAGATCTACGCGGGGGGCCACTGAAGCTTTCTTT. Based on the CDR3 plus reference TRBV5-6 and TRBJ1-1, the full variable domain is DAGVTQSPTHLIKTRGQQVTLRCSPKSGHDTVSWYQQALGQGPQFIFQYYEEEERQRGNFPDRFSGHQFPNYSSELNVNALLLGDSALYLCASSLRSTRGATEAFFGQGTRLTVV.